The clone carrying this T cell receptor beta chain has just a few counts. Antigen: not known. This entry is derived from a study of early T cells in non-severe SARS-CoV-2 infection. For the study at large: Investigators sequenced bulk RNA drawn from unsorted whole blood, and chains remained unpaired.

Study findings and constraints: Clonotype matching in VDJdb favored anti-spike CD8 responses and did not capture private and CD4 specificities.

Unique molecular identifiers were added to individual cDNA molecules. TCRdb passed the 5' RACE reads through MiXCR, listing each CDR3 protein once. This table holds tens of thousands of distinct CDR3 sequences, 9.5% to 13% found once. Per germline, CDR1 MGHRA and CDR2 YSYEKL. The V end was cut by 2 bases, the J end by 1 base, with 5 bases between. The CDR3 has 13 residues. The source is an adult who was a healthcare worker with PCR-confirmed SARS-CoV-2 infection or an uninfected control (not recorded which). The chain joins TRBV4-1 to TRBJ1-1; D call uncertain. Material: whole blood. CDR3 loop: CASSQIKNTEAFF. The CDR3 DNA reads TGCGCCAGCAGCCAAATCAAGAACACTGAAGCTTTCTTT.